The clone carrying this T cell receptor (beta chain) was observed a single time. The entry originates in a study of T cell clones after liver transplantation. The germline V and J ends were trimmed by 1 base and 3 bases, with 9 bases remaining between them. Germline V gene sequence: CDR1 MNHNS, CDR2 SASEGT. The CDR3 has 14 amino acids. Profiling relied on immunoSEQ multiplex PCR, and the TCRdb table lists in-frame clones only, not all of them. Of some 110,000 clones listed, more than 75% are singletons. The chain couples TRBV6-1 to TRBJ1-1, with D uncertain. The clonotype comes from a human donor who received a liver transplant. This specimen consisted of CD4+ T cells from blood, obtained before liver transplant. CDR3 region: CASSEEPRDTEAFF. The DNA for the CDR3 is TGTGCCAGCAGTGAAGAACCAAGGGACACTGAAGCTTTCTTT.